This TCR beta chain was sequenced in a study of cytomegalovirus exposure and HLA in healthy donors. Both 60 Vbeta primers and 13 Jbeta primers went into the PCR. Per the original data handling: Later, an analysis found about 80 million unique TCR beta chains, and approximately 10 million of these were shared. The assay was immunoSEQ multiplex PCR, and TCRdb's table has in-frame clones only and misses some. The DNA was the basis for D and trimming; V, J and clone size are from that table. This sample's clone table lists around 140,000 clones. The CDR3 sequence is 15 residues long. The trim removed 6 bases at V and 4 bases at J, leaving 9 bases unmatched. The germline V gene encodes CDR1 ENHRY and CDR2 SYGVKD. Comments on this clone: Its antigen is currently unknown.

Study-wide findings and caveats: For TCR beta chains, V- and J-gene trimming was later linked to a missense DCLRE1C variant. Per a prior analysis, the majority of TCR beta V segments were productive roughly 87% or roughly 30% of the time. Rare TCR sequences dominated, though some public TCRs recurred in many donors.

V and J are TRBV10-3 and TRBJ2-3; 8 bases align to TRBD1. The source is a male donor in good health and CMV-seronegative. Material for sequencing was PBMCs. The DNA for the CDR3 is TGTGCCATCAGAGACGACAGGGGCGTTGCAGATACGCAGTATTTT. Translation: CAIRDDRGVADTQYF.